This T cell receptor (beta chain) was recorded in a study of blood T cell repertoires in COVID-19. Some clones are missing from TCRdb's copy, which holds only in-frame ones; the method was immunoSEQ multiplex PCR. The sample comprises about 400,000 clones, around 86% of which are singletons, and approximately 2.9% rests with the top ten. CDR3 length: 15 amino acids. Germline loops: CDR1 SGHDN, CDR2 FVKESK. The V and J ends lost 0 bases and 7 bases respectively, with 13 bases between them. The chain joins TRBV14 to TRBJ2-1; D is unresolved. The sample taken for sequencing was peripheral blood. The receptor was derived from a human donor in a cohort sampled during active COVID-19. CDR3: CASSQDLDVGNEQFF. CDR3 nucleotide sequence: TGTGCCAGCAGCCAAGATCTAGATGTCGGAAATGAGCAGTTCTTC.